This TCR beta chain was retrieved from a study of blood T cell repertoires in COVID-19 (dated by TCRdb to the early 2020s). At the level of the whole study: Collaborator samples came from the United States, Italy and Spain and covered acute and convalescent phases of COVID-19. The material from the prospective study consisted of cDNA or gDNA derived from T cells, B-cell-depleted T cells, or PBMCs. Deeply sampled blood TCRbeta repertoires from subjects exposed to, actively infected with, or recovered from COVID-19 were included in the dataset. The repertoires were released in a freely available public database meant as a resource for research on the immune response to SARS-CoV-2. Samples were obtained from the ongoing ImmuneRACE study (first 160 participants) and from roughly 1,300 subjects provided by 6 global collaborators. Sample metadata almost always included a de-identified subject ID, COVID-19 status, age in years and sex. Where HLA class I and class II types were available, the types were taken from metadata supplied by the sample provider, not from assay-based typing. Beyond this particular receptor, the publication reports: Clinical and demographic metadata were provided uncurated, with the amount varying by source and participant.

TCRbeta CDR3 regions were amplified from genomic DNA by means of the immunoSEQ Assay, a bias-controlled multiplex PCR. The authors' analysis ran thus. The number of nucleated cells in each sample was estimated by amplification of reference gene primers within the assay. To quantify the absolute abundance of each unique TCRbeta CDR3 rearrangement, sequence reads were collapsed and filtered. For each sample, productive Simpson clonality was calculated as the square root of Simpson's diversity index across productive rearrangements. Here the immuneACCESS table is served through TCRdb, limited to in-frame sequences with V and J called. Missing clones are a known gap in these copies; in checked studies unresolved V genes cover under half, and the rest lacks a known reason. The DNA was the basis for D and trimming; V, J and clone size are from that table. The sample has fewer than 65,000 clones on record, around four fifths of them singletons. The ten biggest clones cover about a tenth of the sample.

CDR1 and CDR2 are read off the germline V gene as KGHSH and LQKENI. The cysteine opens and the phenylalanine closes a CDR3 of 13 amino acids. Kept here is only the CDR3 DNA, which spans 39 bases and is read in frame from base 1. Trimming costs V 2 bases and J 4 bases, and their ends lie 8 bases apart. One collaborating source in Seattle enrolled patients during active infection and followed them longitudinally through the course of disease. Whole blood was collected in K2EDTA tubes by collaborating institutions according to the institutions' own protocols. For TCRbeta analysis, collaborator samples were shipped as frozen whole blood, as isolated PBMCs, or as DNA extracted from either sample type. In the case of this clone: The clone's antigen remains unknown. No base quality information exists; no much larger clone differs at one position.

The TCR was taken from a man aged 25-45 years with COVID-19, enrolled during active disease. Rearrangement joined TRBV18 to TRBJ1-1; 6 matching bases give a weak D call of TRBD1. Sequences were obtained from peripheral blood. The nucleotide sequence reads as follows: TGTGCCAGCTCACCAGGGGGCTTCACTGAAGCTTTCTTT. Its translation reads: CASSPGGFTEAFF.